This T cell receptor (beta chain) is drawn from a study of blood T cell repertoires in COVID-19. Study-wide context: T cells, B-cell-depleted T cells, or PBMCs provided the cDNA or gDNA that served as material.

Followed over time, Seattle patients had been enrolled while infection was active. V was cut by 4 bases and J by 8 bases, with 17 bases left in between. The V gene's germline CDR1 is MNHEY and CDR2 SVGAGI. The CDR3 totals 14 residues. Original methodology: Amplification of reference gene primers provided the estimated nucleated cell counts. The repertoire was sequenced with immunoSEQ multiplex PCR; TCRdb's copy has only in-frame clones and lacks some. That table furnishes V, J and clone size, whereas the DNA furnished D and trimming. Of approximately 260,000 clones detected, nearly 90% appear once; the ten largest clones hold approximately 2.1%.

The J gene is TRBJ1-2, the V gene TRBV6-5; TRBD1 is a possible D gene (6 bases). This TCR was recovered from a woman aged 60-70 years with COVID-19, enrolled during active disease. Specimen: peripheral blood. For the CDR3, the DNA is TGTGCCAGCAGTTCTCTCGGGGGGCAAAAGGGCTACACCTTC. As protein: CASSSLGGQKGYTF.